This record concerns one T cell receptor (beta chain) sequence. The sample originates from a study of blood T cell repertoires in COVID-19. The wider study: PBMCs, B-cell-depleted T cells, or T cells were the source of the cDNA or gDNA that made up the material.

Sequencing used immunoSEQ multiplex PCR; TCRdb keeps in-frame clones, though not all of them. The data hold 250,000 or so clones, with around 90% observed a single time. The CDR3 is 15 residues long. The trim removed 1 base at V and 8 bases at J, leaving 10 bases unmatched. Germline V gives CDR1 SGHVS, CDR2 FQNEAQ. This receptor was obtained from a woman aged 40 to 55 who had recovered from COVID-19. The sample comprised peripheral blood. The V gene is TRBV7-8, the J gene TRBJ1-2, with 7 bases identical to TRBD1. The CDR3 sequence is CASSLVTGEVFGYTF. The CDR3 bases are TGTGCCAGCAGCTTAGTTACAGGGGAGGTATTCGGCTACACCTTC.